This T cell receptor beta chain was obtained from a study of Ad26.COV2.S vaccination and SARS-CoV-2 variants. Looking at the study overall: Intramuscularly, Ad26.COV2.S was given either once or twice, 56 days apart.

Treatment denoted: around 19 received Ad26.COV2.S at low or high dose, single or two shots; 5 received placebo; per-sample allocation not given. Sampling took place 63 days after the first vaccine or placebo injection. Data came from immunoSEQ multiplex PCR; TCRdb stores just in-frame clones and leaves some out. Of some 370,000 clones listed, 83% were seen once; the top ten hold roughly 7.4%. V gave up 2 bases and J gave up 4 bases; unmatched junction bases: 3. From germline, CDR1 is SGHRS and CDR2 YFSETQ. The CDR3 sequence is 14 residues long. Findings and limits, study-wide: Researchers reported similar non-spike TCR breadth in vaccine and placebo recipients. It is possible that the TCR breadth and depth analyses underestimated the total T cell responses.

Concerning this clone: Its antigen is unknown.

The sequence was collected from a person aged 18-60 years who received the Ad26.COV2.S COVID-19 vaccine or a placebo. This sequence joins TRBV5-1 and TRBJ2-3; TRBD1 agrees at 8 bases. The sequencing used peripheral blood, collected in a trial of Ad26.COV2.S vaccine versus placebo. CDR3 amino acids: CASSFGTGSDTQYF. CDR3 in DNA: TGCGCCAGCAGCTTCGGGACAGGTTCAGATACGCAGTATTTT.